This is a list of T cell receptor beta chains from one sample in a study of shared clonotypes between healthy human individuals. The data were produced by immunoSEQ multiplex PCR, yet TCRdb's version contains in-frame clones alone and is incomplete. Of roughly 2.5 million clones listed, approximately 90% are singletons. Specimen: naive CD4+ T cells sorted from blood. The receptors derive from a young man in good health. The CDR3 runs from the conserved cysteine through the conserved F or W. A D gene is named only where the DNA matches it firmly. Clone sizes are given selectively: once, few, many, or a class where the clone is expanded.

j_gene	v_gene	d_gene	abundance	CDR3nt	CDR3aa
TRBJ2-3	TRBV19	.	.	TGTGCCAGTAGGAATAGAGCATATAGCACAGATACGCAGTATTTT	CASRNRAYSTDTQYF
TRBJ1-5	TRBV6-1	.	.	TGTGCCAGCAGTGAAGACAGAACCAATCGGCCCCAGCATTTT	CASSEDRTNRPQHF
TRBJ2-7	TRBV5-6	.	.	TGTGCCAGCGGCGCAACGGGCAGCTCCTACGAGCAGTACTTC	CASGATGSSYEQYF
TRBJ2-1	TRBV2	TRBD1	.	TGTGCCAGCAGTGAATGGAGGACAGGGTTCAATGAGCAGTTCTTC	CASSEWRTGFNEQFF
TRBJ2-5	TRBV7-2	.	.	TGTGCCAGCAGCTTATCCCTTGGCCCCCCACAAGAGACCCAGTACTTC	CASSLSLGPPQETQYF
TRBJ1-6	TRBV30	.	.	TGTGCCTGGAGTAAACCGCCAGGGGAGGCAAATTCACCCCTCCACTTT	CAWSKPPGEANSPLHF
TRBJ1-2	TRBV7-2	.	once	TGTGCCAGCAGGGAGAGACAGGCGGTTGGTTATGGCTACACCTTC	CASRERQAVGYGYTF
TRBJ2-5	TRBV7-2	TRBD1	.	TGTGCCAGCAGCTTAGCTTTGGGACAGGGGTGGATAGCGGCCTGGAGGGAGACCCAGTACTTC	CASSLALGQGWIAAWRETQYF
TRBJ2-1	TRBV7-9	.	.	TGTGCCAGCAGCTTGAGGTCGGGGCAAGGGAACAATGAGCAGTTCTTC	CASSLRSGQGNNEQFF
TRBJ2-1	TRBV7-2	TRBD2	.	TGTGCCAGCACCCTAGCGGGGGGGCCATACAATGAGCAGTTCTTC	CASTLAGGPYNEQFF
TRBJ2-1	TRBV4-1	TRBD2	.	TGCGCCAGCAGCCCAATAGCGGGAGGGCCCTACAATGAGCAGTTCTTC	CASSPIAGGPYNEQFF
TRBJ1-6	TRBV6-5	TRBD1	.	TGTGCCTGGACTTTTGACAGGGAGAATTCACCCCTCCACTTT	CAWTFDRENSPLHF
TRBJ2-5	TRBV5-1	.	.	TGCGCCAGCAGCTTGAATACTAGCCCCACAGAGACCCAGTACTTC	CASSLNTSPTETQYF
TRBJ1-4	TRBV4-3	TRBD1	.	TGCGCCAGCAGCCAAGATAAGGGACAGGGGGCGACTAATGAAAAACTGTTTTTT	CASSQDKGQGATNEKLFF
TRBJ2-1	TRBV10-1	.	.	TGCGCCAGCAGTGGGGGACGCTCCTACAATGAGCAGTTCTTC	CASSGGRSYNEQFF
TRBJ1-4	TRBV7-9	.	once	TGTGCCAGCAGCCCCGACGGCGCAACTAATGAAAAACTGTTTTTT	CASSPDGATNEKLFF
TRBJ2-2	TRBV5-4	.	.	TGTGCCAGCAGCCCGCCATTCGCGAACACCGGGGAGCTGTTTTTT	CASSPPFANTGELFF
TRBJ2-7	TRBV9	TRBD2	.	TGTGCCAGCAGCGTAGGCGAACTAGCGGGGCGGGAGCAGTACTTC	CASSVGELAGREQYF
TRBJ1-5	TRBV27	.	.	TGTGCCAGCAGGGCCGACTCAGGGATAAGCAATCAGCCCCAGCATTTT	CASRADSGISNQPQHF
TRBJ2-7	TRBV4-3	.	.	TGCGCCAGCAGCCAAGATATTAGCACGGCCTCCTACGAGCAGTACTTC	CASSQDISTASYEQYF
TRBJ1-6	TRBV28	.	.	TGTGCCAGCAGCCCCCCGGCGTCAAGGCCCCTCCACTTT	CASSPPASRPLHF
TRBJ1-5	TRBV10-3	.	.	TGTGCCCCCAGGGCCACTTCACTCCCGACTTATAGCAATCAGCCCCAGCATTTT	CAPRATSLPTYSNQPQHF